This T cell receptor beta chain was profiled in a study of human T cells and chemical hapten exposure. The time point denotes: pre-sensitization, week 0. Described treatment: therapeutic diphenylcyclopropenone sensitization with weekly scalp DPC. From the RACE reads, TCRdb called clonotypes with MiXCR, one entry per CDR3 protein. The sample includes more than 250,000 distinct CDR3 sequences, approximately 8.6% of them seen just once. Many counts were recorded for this clonotype. From germline, CDR1 is SGDLS and CDR2 YYNGEE. The CDR3 runs to 16 residues. V was pared by 7 bases and J by 4 bases, with 14 bases of the junction left unmatched.

The chain recombines TRBV9 with TRBJ2-1; the match to TRBD2 covers 7 bases. Sequencing used whole blood, obtained in connection with sensitization to the hapten diphenylcyclopropenone (DPC). This sequence originates from a woman between 35 and 50 years old with alopecia areata. Some clones in this sample may be carry-over from other donors' samples. This chain's CDR3 is CASRPPGTGGYNEQFF. The CDR3 region has the DNA TGTGCCAGCCGCCCTCCTGGGACGGGAGGATACAATGAGCAGTTCTTC.